Shown below are 19 T cell receptor beta chains from a single sample sequenced in a study of a mutant IDH1 vaccine in newly diagnosed glioma. Profiled with immunoSEQ multiplex PCR; TCRdb holds only in-frame clones, not every one. The sample lists some 38,000 clones, around nine tenths occurring once. The time point is: baseline, week 1 (first vaccination visit). The treatment here: pre-vaccination baseline after standard-of-care therapy. The sequenced sample was PBMCs, obtained from a glioma patient treated with radiotherapy, temozolomide or both. Receptor source: a man aged 18 to 29 with glioma.

Here the CDR3 reads CASSPEPDRNPIEAFF. The CDR3 nucleotides read TGTGCCAGCAGCCCTGAACCGGACAGGAACCCGATTGAAGCTTTCTTT. The genes are TRBV7-6 and TRBJ1-1; 7 bases are shared with TRBD1. Trimming at V came to 5 bases and at J to 7 bases, leaving 16 bases not matched to a gene. In germline, CDR1 is SGHVS, CDR2 FNYEAQ. The CDR3 has 16 residues.

This clone was counted between two and nine times. The chain is built from TRBV20-1 and TRBJ2-1, with D unclear. V lost 7 bases and J 4 bases, leaving 8 bases between the germline ends. The CDR3 contains 11 residues. The germline gives CDR1 DFQATT, CDR2 SNEGSKA (reference sequence). CDR3 loop: CSVDGYNEQFF. For the CDR3, the DNA is TGCAGTGTAGACGGTTACAATGAGCAGTTCTTC.

This rearrangement joins TRBV27 to TRBJ2-1; 9 bases line up with TRBD2. The CDR3 covers 17 residues. V trimming: 2 bases; J trimming: 8 bases; junction bases outside the gene matches: 13. The germline CDR1 and CDR2 sequences are MNHEY and SMNVEV (reference sequence). CDR3 in DNA: TGTGCCAGCAGTTTAAAGCCCCTAGCGGGATCGGGGGATGAGCAGTTCTTC. It yields the protein CASSLKPLAGSGDEQFF.

This chain uses TRBV5-1 with TRBJ2-3; 9 positions agree with TRBD2. V shed 3 bases, J shed 6 bases, and the junction held 11 bases outside the gene matches. Germline CDR1 SGHRS, CDR2 YFSETQ. The CDR3 is 16 residues long. The CDR3: CASSSLLAGVGDTQYF. The DNA of the CDR3 is TGCGCCAGCAGCTCCTTGTTAGCGGGAGTCGGGGATACGCAGTATTTT. Variable domain in full (rest from reference TRBV5-1 and TRBJ2-3): KAGVTQTPRYLIKTRGQQVTLSCSPISGHRSVSWYQQTPGQGLQFLFEYFSETQRNKGNFPGRFSGRQFSNSRSEMNVSTLELGDSALYLCASSSLLAGVGDTQYFGPGTRLTVL.

V is TRBV5-6 and J is TRBJ2-7, with 7 bases identical to TRBD2. This CDR3 is built from 13 residues. V lost 7 bases to trimming and J lost 12 bases; unmatched junction nucleotides: 16. Germline assignment: CDR1 SGHDT and CDR2 YYEEEE. DNA for the CDR3: TGTGCCAGCCGCGGGTCCAGCGGGATCCCCTGGTACTTC. Protein product: CASRGSSGIPWYF.

V and J are TRBV5-6 and TRBJ2-3; D possibly corresponds to TRBD1 (6 bases). Germline lookup yields CDR1 SGHDT and CDR2 YYEEEE. The length of the CDR3 is 13 residues. V lost 3 bases and J 3 bases, leaving 8 bases between the germline ends. CDR3 sequence (DNA): TGTGCCAGCAGCTGGGGGCGAACAGATACGCAGTATTTT. Translated, it gives CASSWGRTDTQYF. The full variable domain, in which reference TRBV5-6 and TRBJ2-3 provide the parts outside the CDR3, is DAGVTQSPTHLIKTRGQQVTLRCSPKSGHDTVSWYQQALGQGPQFIFQYYEEEERQRGNFPDRFSGHQFPNYSSELNVNALLLGDSALYLCASSWGRTDTQYFGPGTRLTVL.

The chain joins TRBV9 to TRBJ2-1, with 9 positions matching TRBD2. The germline V gene encodes CDR1 SGDLS and CDR2 YYNGEE. The CDR3 covers 16 residues. Trimming cost V 1 base and J 6 bases; bases outside gene matches: 8. The CDR3 reads CASSVSGLAGTNEQFF. The CDR3, as DNA: TGTGCCAGCAGCGTATCTGGTCTAGCGGGGACCAATGAGCAGTTCTTC.

J is TRBJ1-6 and V is TRBV6-1; 8 bases fit TRBD1. Germline trimming cut 4 bases from V and 7 bases from J; bases unmatched to any gene: 0. The CDR3 runs to 13 residues. Germline V CDR1 and CDR2: MNHNS, SASEGT. The CDR3 sequence: CASSGDRNSPLHF. The CDR3 coding sequence is TGTGCCAGCAGTGGGGACAGGAATTCACCCCTCCACTTT.

J is TRBJ2-5 and V is TRBV27; 8 bases agree with TRBD2. This CDR3 is built from 15 residues. With V trimmed by 6 bases and J by 2 bases, 8 bases remained unmatched. Germline-derived CDR1 and CDR2 are MNHEY and SMNVEV (reference sequence). This chain's CDR3 is CASRGSGLAQETQYF. CDR3 DNA: TGTGCCAGCAGAGGTTCTGGACTAGCACAAGAGACCCAGTACTTC.

The rearrangement links TRBV5-1 to TRBJ2-7; 8 positions match TRBD1. This CDR3 region has 16 residues. Germline V gene lookup returns CDR1 SGHRS and CDR2 YFSETQ. With 1 base clipped from V and 6 bases from J, the junction kept 12 bases outside the gene matches. CDR3 loop: CASSLPRQGLIGEQYF. Here the CDR3 DNA reads TGCGCCAGCAGCTTGCCCCGACAGGGGCTGATAGGCGAGCAGTACTTC.

This chain links TRBV5-4 with TRBJ2-3, with TRBD1 as a possible D gene (6 bases). CDR1 and CDR2 from the germline V gene are SGHNT and YYREEE (reference sequence). Deletions cut 5 bases from V and 1 base from J, with 20 bases between. CDR3 length: 17 residues. Here the CDR3 DNA reads TGTGCCAGCAGTTTCTCAAGGGGGACCGACGGCACAGATACGCAGTATTTT. As protein: CASSFSRGTDGTDTQYF. Full variable domain (outside the CDR3, taken from reference TRBV5-4 and TRBJ2-3): ETGVTQSPTHLIKTRGQQVTLRCSSQSGHNTVSWYQQALGQGPQFIFQYYREEENGRGNFPPRFSGLQFPNYSSELNVNALELDDSALYLCASSFSRGTDGTDTQYFGPGTRLTVL.

CDR3 protein: CASSPPRGLAGGRETQYF. The CDR3 DNA is TGTGCCAGCAGCCCGCCCCGCGGACTAGCGGGAGGACGAGAGACCCAGTACTTC. The chain carries TRBV14 and TRBJ2-5, with 14 bases aligning to TRBD2. Trimming cost V 4 bases and J 4 bases; bases outside gene matches: 11. The germline CDR1 and CDR2 sequences are SGHDN and FVKESK. This CDR3 is built from 18 residues.

The gene calls are TRBV30 and TRBJ2-1; the D gene is possibly TRBD2 (6 bases). There are 11 residues in the CDR3. V lost 2 bases, J lost 7 bases, and 6 bases lay in between. Germline V lookup: CDR1 GTSNPN, CDR2 SVGIG (reference sequence). CDR3 nucleotide sequence: TGTGCCTGGAGTCTAGCGAATGAGCAGTTCTTC. This encodes CAWSLANEQFF.

The chain employs TRBV4-1 and TRBJ1-5; TRBD1 matches 7 bases. Germline CDR1 MGHRA, CDR2 YSYEKL. The CDR3 runs to 14 residues. J gave up 7 bases and V 4 bases, and 7 bases lay outside the gene matches. CDR3 in amino acids: CASSLQGVGQPQHF. The CDR3 coding sequence is TGCGCCAGCAGCCTTCAGGGGGTTGGGCAGCCCCAGCATTTT.

The count of this clone is one. The genes are TRBV6-5 and TRBJ1-5; D not certain. The CDR3 is 14 residues long. The germline V and J ends were trimmed by 0 bases and 1 base, with 4 bases remaining between them. Germline CDR1 reads MNHEY; CDR2 reads SVGAGI. CDR3 DNA sequence: TGTGCCAGCAGTTACTCGAGAAGCAATCAGCCCCAGCATTTT. Translating it yields CASSYSRSNQPQHF.

The V and J genes are TRBV2 and TRBJ1-6; no firm D call. V lost 6 bases and J 6 bases, leaving 9 bases between the germline ends. The germline V gene encodes CDR1 SNHLY and CDR2 FYNNEI. This CDR3 contains 13 residues. This CDR3 is CASRRVVNSPLHF. Written as DNA, the CDR3 is TGTGCCAGCAGGCGGGTTGTTAATTCACCCCTCCACTTT.

The rearrangement links TRBV5-8 to TRBJ2-7; D is possibly TRBD2 (6 bases). Germline V gives CDR1 SGHTS, CDR2 YDEGEE. Trimming left V 4 bases short and J 6 bases short, with 14 bases between. The CDR3 sequence is 13 residues long. In DNA, the CDR3 is TGTGCCAGCAGCCTCCGGGAGCCCTTCGAGCAGTACTTC. It translates to CASSLREPFEQYF.

This chain joins TRBV4-2 and TRBJ1-1; D perhaps matches TRBD1 (5 bases). Germline CDR1 and CDR2: LGHNA and YNFKEQ. This CDR3 comprises 12 residues. V lost 1 base and J lost 11, with 11 bases in between. In nucleotides, the CDR3 is TGTGCCAGCAGCCAAGGAACAGGAAACGCTTTCTTT. Encoded protein: CASSQGTGNAFF.

The chain carries TRBV4-2 and TRBJ1-4; maybe TRBD1 (5 bases). The germline V gene has CDR1 LGHNA and CDR2 YNFKEQ. This CDR3 has 16 residues. V lost 2 bases and J lost 0, with 10 bases in between. The CDR3 bases are TGTGCCAGCAGCCAATCTACGACAGCAACTAATGAAAAACTGTTTTTT. Residues: CASSQSTTATNEKLFF.